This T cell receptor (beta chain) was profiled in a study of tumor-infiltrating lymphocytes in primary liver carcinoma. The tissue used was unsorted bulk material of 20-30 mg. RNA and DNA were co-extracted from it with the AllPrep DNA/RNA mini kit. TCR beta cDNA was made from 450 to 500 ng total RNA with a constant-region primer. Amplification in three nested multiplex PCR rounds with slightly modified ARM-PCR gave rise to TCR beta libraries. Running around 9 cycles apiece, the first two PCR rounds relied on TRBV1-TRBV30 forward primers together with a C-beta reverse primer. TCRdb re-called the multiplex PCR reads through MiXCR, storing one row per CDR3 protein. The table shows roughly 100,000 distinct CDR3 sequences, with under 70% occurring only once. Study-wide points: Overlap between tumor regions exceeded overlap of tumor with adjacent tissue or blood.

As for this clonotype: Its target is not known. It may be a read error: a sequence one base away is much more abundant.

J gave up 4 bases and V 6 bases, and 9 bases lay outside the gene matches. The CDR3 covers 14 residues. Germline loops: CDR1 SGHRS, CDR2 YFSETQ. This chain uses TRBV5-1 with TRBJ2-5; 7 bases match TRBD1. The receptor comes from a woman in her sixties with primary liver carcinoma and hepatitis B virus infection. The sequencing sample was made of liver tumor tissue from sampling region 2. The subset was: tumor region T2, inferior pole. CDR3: CASIRDSSRETQYF. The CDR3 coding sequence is TGCGCCAGCATCAGGGACAGTTCAAGAGAGACCCAGTACTTC.